Following are 17 T cell receptor beta chains from one sample sequenced in a study of control samples from healthy donors and cancer patients. Profiled with immunoSEQ multiplex PCR; TCRdb holds only in-frame clones, not every one. The data contain fewer than 95,000 clones, 86% of them singletons. Sample: blood. These receptors were taken from a man aged 30 to 39 in good health.

J is TRBJ2-7 and V is TRBV2; TRBD1 matches at 11 bases. The J segment lost 3 bases and the V segment lost 8 bases, leaving 3 bases of the junction unmatched. Germline values: CDR1 SNHLY, CDR2 FYNNEI. This CDR3 spans 13 amino acids. The CDR3 here is CASRDRGNYEQYF. The CDR3 nucleotides read TGTGCCAGCCGGGACAGGGGGAACTACGAGCAGTACTTC.

The chain recombines TRBV7-9 with TRBJ2-5, with D possibly matching TRBD2 (5 bases). The CDR3 is 13 amino acids. The V gene lost 8 bases and the J gene lost 5 bases, with 15 bases spanning the gap. The germline gives CDR1 SEHNR, CDR2 FQNEAQ (reference sequence). CDR3 in DNA: TGTGCCAGCGGTGGCGGGCAGGTCGAGACCCAGTACTTC. This gives the protein CASGGGQVETQYF.

The chain combines TRBV30 with TRBJ1-2, with 7 bases matching TRBD1. This CDR3 contains 16 residues. Germline V gene lookup returns CDR1 GTSNPN and CDR2 SVGIG (reference sequence). Germline trimming cut 5 bases from V and 4 bases from J; bases unmatched to any gene: 16. CDR3 region: CAWYAPSPTGTYGYTF. For the CDR3, the DNA is TGTGCCTGGTATGCCCCTTCCCCGACAGGGACCTATGGCTACACCTTC.

This sequence joins TRBV7-2 and TRBJ1-5, with 8 bases aligning to TRBD1. The germline CDR1 and CDR2 sequences are SGHTA and FQGNSA. J was trimmed by 1 base and V by 7 bases; bases with no gene match: 3. The CDR3 has 14 amino acids. The CDR3 sequence: CASNRQGSNQPQHF. The CDR3 bases are TGTGCCAGCAACCGACAGGGGAGCAATCAGCCCCAGCATTTT.

This chain links TRBV7-2 with TRBJ2-5; TRBD2 aligns across 14 bases. This CDR3 has 19 amino acids. Germline CDR1 reads SGHTA; CDR2 reads FQGNSA. The ends lost 1 base at V and 7 bases at J; junction bases unmatched: 14. This CDR3 is CASSLGGIGLAGGRGTQYF. In nucleotides, the CDR3 is TGTGCCAGCAGCTTAGGAGGGATCGGACTAGCGGGGGGCCGAGGGACCCAGTACTTC.

By sample fraction, this clone is medium-sized. The chain joins TRBV7-9 to TRBJ2-1; 13 positions match TRBD2. This CDR3 has 17 amino acids. Germline V gives CDR1 SEHNR, CDR2 FQNEAQ (reference sequence). The V and J ends lost 6 bases and 5 bases, in that order; junction bases with no gene match: 10. This CDR3 is CASRPPRTSGGNNEQFF. The CDR3 nucleotides read TGTGCCAGCAGACCCCCCCGGACTAGCGGGGGAAACAATGAGCAGTTCTTC.

The V and J genes are TRBV6-6 and TRBJ2-1, with 9 bases fitting TRBD1. V trimming: 6 bases; J trimming: 7 bases; junction bases outside the gene matches: 4. The germline V gene encodes CDR1 MNHNY and CDR2 SVGAGI (reference sequence). CDR3 length equals 13 residues. CDR3 loop: CASSQQGANEQFF. DNA of the CDR3: TGTGCCAGCAGCCAACAGGGGGCAAATGAGCAGTTCTTC.

The V call is TRBV6-5, the J call TRBJ1-1, with D possibly being TRBD1 (5 bases). V gave up 6 bases and J gave up 1 base, with 15 bases separating them. The germline gives CDR1 MNHEY, CDR2 SVGAGI. This CDR3 contains 15 residues. CDR3 sequence: CASSRPGRRNTEAFF. CDR3 nucleotide sequence: TGTGCCAGCAGCAGACCGGGACGTCGGAACACTGAAGCTTTCTTT.

J is TRBJ1-5 and V is TRBV7-6; no definite D call. Trimming removed 1 base at V and 2 bases at J, with 12 bases between. The CDR3 has 16 amino acids. Germline CDR1 reads SGHVS; CDR2 reads FNYEAQ. The DNA for the CDR3 is TGTGCCAGCAGCTTAGGGGTGAGGCAGGGCAATCAGCCCCAGCATTTT. Protein sequence: CASSLGVRQGNQPQHF. The complete variable domain, with remaining parts taken from reference TRBV7-6 and TRBJ1-5, reads GAGVSQSPRYKVTKRGQDVALRCDPISGHVSLYWYRQALGQGPEFLTYFNYEAQQDKSGLPNDRFSAERPEGSISTLTIQRTEQRDSAMYRCASSLGVRQGNQPQHFGDGTRLSIL.

The V gene is TRBV2, the J gene TRBJ2-1; D gene unclear. CDR3 size: 10 residues. V was shortened by 6 bases and J by 8 bases, with 5 bases between the two germline ends. Germline V gene data show CDR1 as SNHLY and CDR2 as FYNNEI. The CDR3 nucleotides are TGTGCCAGCAGAAACTATGAGCAGTTCTTC. It translates to CASRNYEQFF. Complete variable domain (other parts from reference TRBV2 and TRBJ2-1): EPEVTQTPSHQVTQMGQEVILRCVPISNHLYFYWYRQILGQKVEFLVSFYNNEISEKSEIFDDQFSVERPDGSNFTLKIRSTKLEDSAMYFCASRNYEQFFGPGTRLTVL.

CDR3 DNA sequence: TGTGCCAGCAGCCGTCTGGGCCAGAACACTGAAGCTTTCTTT. Encoded protein: CASSRLGQNTEAFF. The chain couples TRBV4-2 to TRBJ1-1; unclear D gene. This CDR3 comprises 14 residues. Germline-derived CDR1 and CDR2 are LGHNA and YNFKEQ. V was trimmed by 4 bases and J by 1 base, leaving 10 bases between them.

J is TRBJ1-2 and V is TRBV2; TRBD1 might be the D (5 bases). The CDR3 is 13 amino acids. Per the germline V gene, CDR1 is SNHLY and CDR2 is FYNNEI. The ends were cut back, 7 bases at V and 2 bases at J, with 11 bases in the middle. The CDR3 bases are TGTGCCAGCAACGACCCAGGGAACTATGGCTACACCTTC. It translates to CASNDPGNYGYTF.

The rearrangement links TRBV5-1 to TRBJ2-7, with D perhaps matching TRBD2 (6 bases). This CDR3 has 14 residues. V gave up 7 bases and J gave up 6 bases, with 20 bases separating them. Germline V lookup: CDR1 SGHRS, CDR2 YFSETQ. The CDR3 is CASGGTDDHSEQYV. The CDR3, as DNA: TGCGCCAGCGGGGGGACCGACGACCATAGCGAGCAGTACGTC.

V is TRBV5-1 and J is TRBJ2-5; TRBD1 aligns across 8 bases. This CDR3 is 14 amino acids long. V gave up 4 bases and J gave up 4 bases; unmatched junction bases: 6. Germline CDR1 SGHRS, CDR2 YFSETQ. CDR3 loop: CASSAGTGRETQYF. In DNA, the CDR3 is TGCGCCAGCAGCGCAGGGACAGGAAGAGAGACCCAGTACTTC.

V gene TRBV3-1 (or the pseudogene TRBV3-2) combines with J gene TRBJ2-2; tentatively, D is TRBD2 (5 bases). The germline V and J ends were trimmed by 1 base and 2 bases, with 11 bases remaining between them. Germline values: CDR1 LGHDT, CDR2 YNNKEL (reference sequence). CDR3 length: 16 amino acids. CDR3 in DNA: TGTGCCAGCAGCCAAGCTTGGGGAGCTAACACCGGGGAGCTGTTTTTT. It is translated as CASSQAWGANTGELFF.

The CDR3, as DNA: TGTGCCAGCAGCTTAGACAGCTTAAATCAGCCCCAGCATTTT. Protein product: CASSLDSLNQPQHF. The chain carries TRBV7-8 and TRBJ1-5; D is unclear. Looked up from germline, CDR1 is SGHVS and CDR2 is FQNEAQ. V was clipped by 1 base and J by 4 bases, with 8 bases between them. The CDR3 contains 14 residues.

The rearrangement links TRBV25-1 to TRBJ2-5; D may be TRBD1 (5 bases). There are 12 residues in the CDR3. Germline V CDR1 and CDR2: MGHDK, SYGVNS. Trimming cost V 6 bases and J 3 bases, with 8 bases left between them. The CDR3 DNA reads as TGTGCCAGCAGGGGGCGCGAAGAGACCCAGTACTTC. Its translation is CASRGREETQYF. The complete variable domain, with remaining parts taken from reference TRBV25-1 and TRBJ2-5, reads EADIYQTPRYLVIGTGKKITLECSQTMGHDKMYWYQQDPGMELHLIHYSYGVNSTEKGDLSSESTVSRIRTEHFPLTLESARPSHTSQYLCASRGREETQYFGPGTRLLVL.